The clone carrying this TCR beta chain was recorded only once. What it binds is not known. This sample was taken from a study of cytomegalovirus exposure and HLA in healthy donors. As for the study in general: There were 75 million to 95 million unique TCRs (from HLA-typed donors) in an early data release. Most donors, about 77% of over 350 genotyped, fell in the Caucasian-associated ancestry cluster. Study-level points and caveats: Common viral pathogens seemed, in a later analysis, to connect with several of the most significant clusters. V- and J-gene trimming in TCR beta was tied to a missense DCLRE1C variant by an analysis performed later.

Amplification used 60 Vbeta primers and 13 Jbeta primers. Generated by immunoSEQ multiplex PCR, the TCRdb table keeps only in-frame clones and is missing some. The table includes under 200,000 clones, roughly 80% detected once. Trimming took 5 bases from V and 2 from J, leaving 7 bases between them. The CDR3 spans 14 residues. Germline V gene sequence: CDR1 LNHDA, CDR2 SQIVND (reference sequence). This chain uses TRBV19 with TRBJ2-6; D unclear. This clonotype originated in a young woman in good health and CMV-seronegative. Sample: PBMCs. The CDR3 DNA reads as TGTGCCAGTAGTCCGGGTACTGGGGCCAACGTCCTGACTTTC. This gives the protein CASSPGTGANVLTF.